This paragraph reports one TCR beta chain. The assay was immunoSEQ multiplex PCR, and TCRdb's table has in-frame clones only and misses some. The sample carries more than 75,000 clones, 85% to 95% recorded once. The V end was cut by 0 bases, the J end by 4 bases, with 16 bases between. Germline values: CDR1 SGHDT, CDR2 YYEEEE. The CDR3 covers 17 residues. The data are from a study of T cell changes during pregnancy in multiple sclerosis. This clonotype was obtained from a female donor with multiple sclerosis, enrolled in a pregnancy study. The sample consisted of peripheral blood, taken in the third trimester of pregnancy. This chain links TRBV5-6 with TRBJ1-4; D ambiguous. CDR3 DNA: TGTGCCAGCAGCTTGGACGTTGGGAGAGCGGTTAATGAAAAACTGTTTTTT. This codes for CASSLDVGRAVNEKLFF.